The rows below give T cell receptor beta chains drawn from one sample of a study of T cell repertoires in aging, cancer and after chemotherapy. In TCRdb, the multiplex PCR reads were re-called with MiXCR into one record per CDR3 protein. Seen here are 2,000 or so distinct CDR3 sequences, approximately 63% observed once, and the top ten hold 50% to 60%. Sequenced sample: blood. The receptors here all came from a human donor with a solid tumor. CDR3s include the opening cysteine and the closing phenylalanine or tryptophan. Each record gives: clone size, J gene, CDR3 length, V gene, D gene, CDR3 DNA, CDR3 protein. A D gene is named only where the DNA matches it firmly. For some rows the clone size is stated as once, few or many, or as a class when expanded; others skip it.

NA	TRBJ1-6	15	TRBV4-1	NA	TGTGCCAGCAGCCAAGGGGGAACAGTATATTCACCCCTCCACTTT	CASSQGGTVYSPLHF
NA	TRBJ1-5	13	TRBV13	NA	TGTGCCAGCAGCCTTAGGGAGGGTCAGCCCCAGCATTTT	CASSLREGQPQHF
NA	TRBJ2-5	14	TRBV12-3/TRBV12-4	TRBD2	TGTGCCAGCAGTGACACTAGCGGGATAGAGACCCAGTACTTC	CASSDTSGIETQYF
few	TRBJ1-2	13	TRBV5-6	NA	TGTGCCAGCAGCTTCGACAGCGGCCATGGCTACACCTTC	CASSFDSGHGYTF
NA	TRBJ1-2	15	TRBV6-6	TRBD1	TGTGCCAGCAGTTACCAACAGGGGGCCTTCTATGGCTACACCTTC	CASSYQQGAFYGYTF
few	TRBJ2-7	12	TRBV20-1	NA	TGCAGTGCTAGAGATGACACCTACGAGCAGTACTTC	CSARDDTYEQYF
NA	TRBJ2-7	14	TRBV7-9	NA	TGTGCCAGCAGCCCCCCCGGAGCAGCCTACGAGCAGTACTTC	CASSPPGAAYEQYF
NA	TRBJ2-1	16	TRBV27	NA	TGTGCCAGCAGTGAGACTAGTTTTAGTTCCTACAATGAGCAGTTCTTC	CASSETSFSSYNEQFF
few	TRBJ2-3	13	TRBV10-3	NA	TGTGCCATCAGTCACCCCCCCACAGATACGCAGTATTTT	CAISHPPTDTQYF
NA	TRBJ2-1	16	TRBV5-6	TRBD1	TGTGCCAGCAGCTCTCAGACAGGGGATTCCTACAATGAGCAGTTCTTC	CASSSQTGDSYNEQFF
NA	TRBJ2-5	13	TRBV24-1	NA	TGTGCCACCAGTGACGGATACCAAGAGACCCAGTACTTC	CATSDGYQETQYF
NA	TRBJ2-5	16	TRBV7-2	TRBD2	TGTGCCAGCAGCTTAGGGGGGGGTCGATTTGGAGAGACCCAGTACTTC	CASSLGGGRFGETQYF
medium-sized	TRBJ2-7	14	TRBV7-2	TRBD1	TGTGCCAGCAGCTTCGACAGGGTTTTCTACGAGCAGTACTTC	CASSFDRVFYEQYF
NA	TRBJ2-7	12	TRBV14	NA	TGTGCCAGCAGCCCCACCCCCTACGAGCAGTACTTC	CASSPTPYEQYF
few	TRBJ2-6	17	TRBV28	NA	TGTGCCAGCAGTGGTGGTACTTTTAACTCTGGGGCCAACGTCCTGACTTTC	CASSGGTFNSGANVLTF
NA	TRBJ1-1	12	TRBV29-1	NA	TGCAGCACCGAGGGGGGTGAGACTGAAGCTTTCTTT	CSTEGGETEAFF
NA	TRBJ2-3	14	TRBV6-1	TRBD2	TGTGCCAGCAAATCTAGCGGGGTTGCAGATACGCAGTATTTT	CASKSSGVADTQYF
NA	TRBJ2-2	18	TRBV7-6	TRBD2	TGTGCCAGCAGCTTAGCTTCTAGCGGGGGGCGGAACACCGGGGAGCTGTTTTTT	CASSLASSGGRNTGELFF
NA	TRBJ1-1	11	TRBV5-4	NA	TGTGCCAGCAGTCAAGGGACTGAAGCTTTCTTT	CASSQGTEAFF
NA	TRBJ2-3	13	TRBV7-2	TRBD1	TGTGCCAGCACCAACAGGGGCGCAGATACGCAGTATTTT	CASTNRGADTQYF
NA	TRBJ2-5	17	TRBV12-3/TRBV12-4	TRBD2	TGTGCCAGCAGCCTCTTTACCGGGACTAGCATATTGGAGACCCAGTACTTC	CASSLFTGTSILETQYF
NA	TRBJ1-1	13	TRBV6-1	NA	TGTGCCAGCAGTCCTAGCGCCGAAGCTGAAGCTTTCTTT	CASSPSAEAEAFF
few	TRBJ1-1	14	TRBV5-4	TRBD1	TGTGCCAGCAGTCGACAGGGGGCCAACACTGAAGCTTTCTTT	CASSRQGANTEAFF
NA	TRBJ1-4	14	TRBV5-6	NA	TGTGCCAGCAGCTTGGGAGGATCTAATGAAAAACTGTTTTTT	CASSLGGSNEKLFF
once	TRBJ2-7	13	TRBV6-5	NA	TGTGCCAGCAGGGAGACAGGTTCCTACGAGCAGTACTTC	CASRETGSYEQYF
NA	TRBJ1-5	14	TRBV7-6	NA	TGTGCCAGCAGCCTCGGAGACCAATGGCAGCCCCAGCATTTT	CASSLGDQWQPQHF
NA	TRBJ1-4	20	TRBV27	NA	TGTGCCAGCAGTGAACCTTCAAGTGATACACATTTTACAACTAATGAAAAACTGTTTTTT	CASSEPSSDTHFTTNEKLFF
few	TRBJ1-5	15	TRBV19	NA	TGTGCCAGTAGTATAGGACTCAGGGGCAATCAGCCCCAGCATTTT	CASSIGLRGNQPQHF
NA	TRBJ1-5	16	TRBV20-1	NA	TGCAGTGCTAGAGAGCCAGGTCGTGGTAGCAATCAGCCCCAGCATTTT	CSAREPGRGSNQPQHF
NA	TRBJ1-1	11	TRBV29-1	NA	TGCAGCGTTCCGTCGGGCCAGGAAGCTTTCTTT	CSVPSGQEAFF
NA	TRBJ1-1	13	TRBV20-1	NA	TGCAGTGCTAACTCAGGGGTCGAGACTGAAGCTTTCTTT	CSANSGVETEAFF
NA	TRBJ2-3	16	TRBV6-5	NA	TGTGCCAGCAGTCCTCGACTCGTCCTAAACACAGATACGCAGTATTTT	CASSPRLVLNTDTQYF
NA	TRBJ2-7	17	TRBV11-1	NA	TGTGCCAGCAGCTTAGCGGTCGGGTCGGAGGACTACTACGAGCAGTACTTC	CASSLAVGSEDYYEQYF
NA	TRBJ2-7	13	TRBV28	NA	TGTGCCAGCTCACGGGTTCTTCAGTACGAGCAGTACTTC	CASSRVLQYEQYF
few	TRBJ1-1	15	TRBV5-4	NA	TGTGCCAGCAGCCGGGAATCGACGGTGAACACTGAAGCTTTCTTT	CASSRESTVNTEAFF
NA	TRBJ2-4	15	TRBV6-5	TRBD2	TGTGCCAGCAGTTCCCCGACTAGCGGTAAAAACATTCAGTACTTC	CASSSPTSGKNIQYF
NA	TRBJ2-7	14	TRBV19	TRBD2	TGTGCCAGTAGGGCGACTAGCGGTACCTACGAGCAGTACTTC	CASRATSGTYEQYF
NA	TRBJ1-1	13	TRBV27	NA	TGTGCCAGCAGTCGCGGTTGGACCACTGAAGCTTTCTTT	CASSRGWTTEAFF
few	TRBJ1-2	12	TRBV12-3/TRBV12-4	NA	TGTGCCAGCAGTCTGCAGGGAGGTGGCTACACCTTC	CASSLQGGGYTF
NA	TRBJ1-2	12	TRBV15	NA	TGTGCCACCGGACAACCTAACTATGGCTACACCTTC	CATGQPNYGYTF
NA	TRBJ2-2	18	TRBV19	TRBD2	TGTGCCAGTAGTACCACCAACGGACTAGCGGGAACCACCGGGGAGCTGTTTTTT	CASSTTNGLAGTTGELFF
NA	TRBJ1-2	15	TRBV18	TRBD1	TGTGCCAGCTCATCTACTACCTCGGGACAGGAACCCTCTACCTTC	CASSSTTSGQEPSTF
NA	TRBJ2-7	12	TRBV11-2	NA	TGTGCCAGCAGCTTCCTACAGGGAGGGCAGTACTTC	CASSFLQGGQYF
NA	TRBJ2-1	13	TRBV5-6	NA	TGTGCCAGCAGCTTAGGGGCCTACAATGAGCAGTTCTTC	CASSLGAYNEQFF
few	TRBJ2-1	11	TRBV10-3	NA	TGTGCCATCAGTGTTGGGAATGAGCAGTTCTTC	CAISVGNEQFF
NA	TRBJ2-7	11	TRBV7-2	NA	TGTGCCAGCAGCTTAGGGGCCAAACCGTACTTC	CASSLGAKPYF
once	TRBJ2-1	11	TRBV12-3/TRBV12-4	NA	TGTGCCAGCAGTTTAACCCATGAGCAGTTCTTC	CASSLTHEQFF
NA	TRBJ2-1	16	TRBV6-5	NA	TGTGCCAGCAGTTATGTTCCGGTGGGGGGTATCAGTGAGCAGTTCTTC	CASSYVPVGGISEQFF
NA	TRBJ2-7	15	TRBV7-2	NA	TGTGCCAGCAGCTTCTCGTTCAGGGGACCCTACGAGCAGTACTTC	CASSFSFRGPYEQYF
few	TRBJ1-1	12	TRBV7-9	NA	TGTGCCAGCAGCTTGGTCAGGGTCGAAGCTTTCTTT	CASSLVRVEAFF
NA	TRBJ1-3	11	TRBV7-3	NA	TGTGCCAGCAGCGATGGAAACACCATATATTTT	CASSDGNTIYF
NA	TRBJ2-3	14	TRBV6-6	NA	TGTGCCAGCAGGCCGGCAGCTAGCACAGATACGCAGTATTTT	CASRPAASTDTQYF
NA	TRBJ1-1	14	TRBV12-3/TRBV12-4	NA	TGTGCCAGCAGCCTGGCGGCCCGGAGCACTGAAGCTTTCTTT	CASSLAARSTEAFF
NA	TRBJ2-7	12	TRBV12-3/TRBV12-4	TRBD2	TGTGCCAGCAGTTCACTAGCGTACGAGCAGTACTTC	CASSSLAYEQYF
NA	TRBJ1-5	13	TRBV7-9	NA	TGTGCCAGCACCGAGGGCTTCAATCAGCCCCAGCATTTT	CASTEGFNQPQHF